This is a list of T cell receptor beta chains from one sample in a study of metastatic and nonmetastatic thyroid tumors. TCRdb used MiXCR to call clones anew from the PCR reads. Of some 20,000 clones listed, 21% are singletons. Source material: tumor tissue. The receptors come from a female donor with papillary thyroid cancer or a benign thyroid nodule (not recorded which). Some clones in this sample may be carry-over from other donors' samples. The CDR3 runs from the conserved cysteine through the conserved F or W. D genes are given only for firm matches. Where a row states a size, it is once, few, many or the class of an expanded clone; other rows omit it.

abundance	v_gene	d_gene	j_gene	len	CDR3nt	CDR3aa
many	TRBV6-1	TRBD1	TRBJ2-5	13	TGTGCCAGCAGCTGGGACAGGGGCGAGACCCAGTACTTC	CASSWDRGETQYF
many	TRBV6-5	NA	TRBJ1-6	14	TGTGCCAGCAGTTACAGACATGGAGATTCACCCCTCCACTTT	CASSYRHGDSPLHF
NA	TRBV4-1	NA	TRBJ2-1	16	TGCGCCAGCAGCCAAGATATAACTGAGCCCTACAATGAGCAGTTCTTC	CASSQDITEPYNEQFF
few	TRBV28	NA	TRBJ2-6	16	TGTGCCAGCAGTTCCCGGTGGGTGGCTGGGGCCAACGTCCTGACTTTC	CASSSRWVAGANVLTF
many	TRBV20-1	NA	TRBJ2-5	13	TGCAGTGCTAGTGTAGGACCTGGGGAGACCCAGTACTTC	CSASVGPGETQYF
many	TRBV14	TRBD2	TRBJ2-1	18	TGTGCCAGCAGCCAAGATAAACTAGCGGGTTTCTCCTACAATGAGCAGTTCTTC	CASSQDKLAGFSYNEQFF
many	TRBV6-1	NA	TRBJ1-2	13	TGTGCCAGCAGTCCTGGACCTAACTATGGCTACACCTTC	CASSPGPNYGYTF
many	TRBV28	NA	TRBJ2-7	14	TGTGCCAGCAGTCCTCAGGGAACCGCCTACGAGCAGTACTTC	CASSPQGTAYEQYF
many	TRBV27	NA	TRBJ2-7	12	TGTGCCAGCTGGGAGCCACTACGGGAGCAGTACTTC	CASWEPLREQYF
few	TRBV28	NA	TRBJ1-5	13	TGTGCCAGCAGTTCCGCCCCGTCCCAGCCCCAGCATTTT	CASSSAPSQPQHF
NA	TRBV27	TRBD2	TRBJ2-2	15	TGTGCCAGCAGCCCTTTACTAGCGGGAGCCGGGGAGCTGTTTTTT	CASSPLLAGAGELFF
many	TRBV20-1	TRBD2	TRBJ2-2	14	TGCAGTGCTAGAGATGGGACTACCGACGGGGAGCTGTTTTTT	CSARDGTTDGELFF
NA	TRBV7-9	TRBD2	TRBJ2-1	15	TGTGCCAGCAGGGATGGACTAGCGGATTACAATGAGCAGTTCTTC	CASRDGLADYNEQFF
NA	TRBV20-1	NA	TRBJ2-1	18	TGCAGTGCTAGAGTGCAGAGGGGCGGGATTAGCTCCTACAATGAGCAGTTCTTC	CSARVQRGGISSYNEQFF
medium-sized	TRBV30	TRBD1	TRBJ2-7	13	TGTGCCTGGAGTGGGACAGGGTGGTACGAGCAGTACTTC	CAWSGTGWYEQYF
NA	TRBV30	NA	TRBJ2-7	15	TGTGCCTGGACTATAGGGCCCGTGAGCTCCTACGAGCAGTACTTC	CAWTIGPVSSYEQYF
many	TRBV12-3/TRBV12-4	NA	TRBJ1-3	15	TGTGCCAGCAGTTTATACACGAGCTCTGGAAACACCATATATTTT	CASSLYTSSGNTIYF
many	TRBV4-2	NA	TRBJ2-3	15	TGTGCCAGCAGCCAAGTGACTTCGGGGGCAGATACGCAGTATTTT	CASSQVTSGADTQYF
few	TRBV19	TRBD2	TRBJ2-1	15	TGTGCCTGTAGCAGGACTAGCGGGTTATACAGTGAGCAGTTCTTC	CACSRTSGLYSEQFF
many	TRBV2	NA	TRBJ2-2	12	TGTGCCAGCAGGATCCGGGGCGGGGAGCTGTTTTTT	CASRIRGGELFF
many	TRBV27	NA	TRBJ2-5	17	TGTGCCAGCAGTCATTACAGAAACGGCCATGGATGGGAGACCCAGTACTTC	CASSHYRNGHGWETQYF
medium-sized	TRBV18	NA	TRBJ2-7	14	TGTGCCAGCTCCAGAAGGGCAGGGGAGTACGAGCAGTACTTC	CASSRRAGEYEQYF
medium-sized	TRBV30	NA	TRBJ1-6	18	TGTGCCTGGAGTGAACCGCGGGCCCCCTGGACCTATAATTCACCCCTCCACTTT	CAWSEPRAPWTYNSPLHF
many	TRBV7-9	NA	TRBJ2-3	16	TGTGCCAGCAGCTTCTCTATGGGGGTGGGCACAGATACGCAGTATTTT	CASSFSMGVGTDTQYF
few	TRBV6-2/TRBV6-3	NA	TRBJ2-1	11	TGTGCCAGCACCTCATACAATGAGCAGTTCTTC	CASTSYNEQFF
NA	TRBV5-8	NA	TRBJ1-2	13	TGTGCCAGCAGAGTGGACACCAACTATGGCTACACCTTC	CASRVDTNYGYTF
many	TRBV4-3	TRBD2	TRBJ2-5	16	TGCGCCAGCAGCCCCGGACTAGCGGGGCGCCAAGAGACCCAGTACTTC	CASSPGLAGRQETQYF
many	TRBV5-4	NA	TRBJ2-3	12	TGTGCCAGCAGCTTAAACACAGATACGCAGTATTTT	CASSLNTDTQYF
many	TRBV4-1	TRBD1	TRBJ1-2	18	TGCGCCAGCAGCCAAGACGGAGGGACAGGGATTCCACTCTATGGCTACACCTTC	CASSQDGGTGIPLYGYTF
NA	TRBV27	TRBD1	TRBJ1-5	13	TGTGCCAGCAGTTTGGGACAGTTTCAGCCCCAGCATTTT	CASSLGQFQPQHF
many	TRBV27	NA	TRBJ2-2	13	TGTGCCAGCAGTGGGTCACTCGGCGGGGAGCTGTTTTTT	CASSGSLGGELFF
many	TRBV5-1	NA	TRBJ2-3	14	TGCGCCAGCACCAAGGGGACTCTGGTAGATACGCAGTATTTT	CASTKGTLVDTQYF
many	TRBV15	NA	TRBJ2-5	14	TGTGCCACCAGCAGAGTACGGTGGGGCGAGACCCAGTACTTC	CATSRVRWGETQYF
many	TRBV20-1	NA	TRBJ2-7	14	TGCAGTGCCAATAAGGCGGGGAGCTCCTACGAGCAGTACTTC	CSANKAGSSYEQYF
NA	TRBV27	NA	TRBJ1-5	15	TGTGCCAGCAGTGGAACAGGTAATCGCAATCAGCCCCAGCATTTT	CASSGTGNRNQPQHF
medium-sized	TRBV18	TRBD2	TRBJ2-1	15	TGTGCCAGCTCATCGCTAGCGGAGTCTAACAATGAGCAGTTCTTC	CASSSLAESNNEQFF
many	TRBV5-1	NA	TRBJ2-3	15	TGCGCCAGCAGCTTCCAGACAGGTCTGGCAGATACGCAGTATTTT	CASSFQTGLADTQYF
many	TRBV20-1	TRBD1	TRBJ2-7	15	TGCAGCACCTTATTAAGACAGGGGCCACACTACGAGCAGTACTTC	CSTLLRQGPHYEQYF
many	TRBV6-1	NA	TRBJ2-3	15	TGTGCCAGCAACCCGGCGACGGCGGGTGCAGATACGCAGTATTTT	CASNPATAGADTQYF
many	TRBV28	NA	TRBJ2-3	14	TGTGCCAGCAGTCGCAGGACAGCCACAGATACGCAGTATTTT	CASSRRTATDTQYF
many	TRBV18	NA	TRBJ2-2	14	TGTGCCAGCTCACCACGGATCAGGGCCGGGGAGCTGTTTTTT	CASSPRIRAGELFF
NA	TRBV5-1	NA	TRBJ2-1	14	TGCGCCAGCAGCTTGGAGTTTAGTTACAATGAGCAGTTCTTC	CASSLEFSYNEQFF
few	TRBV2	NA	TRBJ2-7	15	TGTGCCAGCAGTGCCTTGGGGACGGGACCCTACGAGCAGTACTTC	CASSALGTGPYEQYF
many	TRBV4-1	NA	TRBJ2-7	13	TGCGCCAGCAGCCAAGGCCAAGACTACGAGCAGTACTTC	CASSQGQDYEQYF
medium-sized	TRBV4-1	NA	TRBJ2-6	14	TGCGCCAGCAGCCTCGATTCTGGGGCCAACGTCCTGACTTTC	CASSLDSGANVLTF
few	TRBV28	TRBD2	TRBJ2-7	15	TGTGCCAGCAGTTCACGACTAGCGGGGGGCCACGAGCAGTACTTC	CASSSRLAGGHEQYF